The clone carrying this T cell receptor (beta chain) has ten or more counts. Its antigen remains unknown. This sample is part of a study of T cells after yellow fever vaccination. Study at large: It was SMART-Seq v4 Ultra Low Input that prepared the fractions with low cell numbers.

Findings and caveats of the study: Though it reached lower strength, the secondary response hit its peak faster, day 5 versus 15. The booster response re-showed most primary clones: around 97% CD4, over 80% CD8.

Germline V gene sequence: CDR1 DFQATT, CDR2 SNEGSKA (reference sequence). Trimming took 6 bases from V and 11 from J; bases not matched to a gene: 12. The CDR3 has 13 residues. By 5'RACE template switching, TCR cDNA was produced, with a universal primer site and UMIs added in the process. TCRdb re-called the 5' RACE reads with MiXCR, one entry per CDR3 protein. The sample contains more than 65,000 distinct CDR3 sequences, 5% to 6.5% of which appear only once. The genes are TRBV20-1 and TRBJ2-4; 8 bases align to TRBD1. This sequence was found in a man between 18 and 35 years old who received the YFV17D yellow fever vaccine. Sequenced here: CD4+ T cells sorted from PBMCs, sampled less than 18 days after the first yellow fever vaccination. The CDR3 DNA sequence: TGCAGTGCCACCGGTGCAGGGGGCAAGGTTCAGTACTTC. Its translation: CSATGAGGKVQYF.